This TCR beta chain appears in the sequencing data of a study of shared clonotypes between healthy human individuals. Clones were read by immunoSEQ multiplex PCR, and TCRdb kept only the in-frame ones, dropping some. The sample lists a few million clones; more than 90% were seen once. Concerning this clone: The same CDR3 can be traced to other DNA sequences in this sample.

CDR3 length: 15 residues. With V trimmed by 4 bases and J by 2 bases, 6 bases remained unmatched. Germline V gives CDR1 SNHLY, CDR2 FYNNEI. V and J are TRBV2 and TRBJ2-3, with 7 bases identical to TRBD2. The sequence was collected from a man aged 18 to 29 in good health. What was sequenced was naive CD4+ T cells sorted from blood. Subset of the sample: CD45RA+ positively selected. CDR3 coding DNA: TGTGCCAGCAGTGGCGCTAGCGGATACACAGATACGCAGTATTTT. Translating it yields CASSGASGYTDTQYF.